Following are 19 T cell receptor beta chains from one sample sequenced in a study of technical replicates of blood from a handful of donors. The repertoire was sequenced with immunoSEQ multiplex PCR; TCRdb's copy has only in-frame clones and lacks some. The sample has over 85,000 clones; about 95% are singletons. Sequencing was done on a sample of T cells isolated from PBMCs. These receptors were taken from a human donor in good health.

The gene calls are TRBV9 and TRBJ2-3, with 8 bases fitting TRBD2. V was clipped by 0 bases and J by 6 bases; unmatched bases: 3. The CDR3 contains 14 residues. Germline lookup yields CDR1 SGDLS and CDR2 YYNGEE. The CDR3 DNA is TGTGCCAGCAGCGTAGCGGGGGGGAGCGATACGCAGTATTTT. Its protein product is CASSVAGGSDTQYF.

V and J are TRBV6-1 and TRBJ2-1, with D hard to call. This CDR3 comprises 11 residues. Germline V gene lookup returns CDR1 MNHNS and CDR2 SASEGT. Trimming took off 6 bases at V and 6 bases at J, with 6 bases between the two ends. The CDR3 sequence is CASSHSNEQFF. The CDR3 nucleotides are TGTGCCAGCAGCCATAGCAATGAGCAGTTCTTC.

The chain has TRBV14 and TRBJ1-2, with 7 bases that match TRBD1. This CDR3 is built from 12 residues. Germline V gene sequence: CDR1 SGHDN, CDR2 FVKESK. V trimming: 4 bases; J trimming: 7 bases; junction bases outside the gene matches: 3. CDR3 loop: CASSPGGLGYTF. In DNA form, the CDR3 reads TGTGCCAGCAGCCCAGGGGGTCTTGGCTACACCTTC.

The chain employs TRBV7-3 and TRBJ2-3; D gene uncertain. Germline CDR1 and CDR2: SGHTA and FQGTGA. The CDR3 runs to 15 residues. Trimming left V 4 bases short and J 2 bases short, with 13 bases between. The CDR3 DNA follows: TGTGCCAGCAGCTCCGGAACTATGAACACAGATACGCAGTATTTT. As protein: CASSSGTMNTDTQYF.

CDR3 in DNA: TGTGCCAGCAGCGTAATGAGAACGACAGGGGGATTAATCAAGTACCGTACTGAAGCTTTCTTT. Translated, it gives CASSVMRTTGGLIKYRTEAFF. V is TRBV9 and J is TRBJ1-1; 9 bases fit TRBD1. The length of the CDR3 is 21 residues. CDR1 is SGDLS, CDR2 YYNGEE, per germline. V shed 1 base, J shed 5 bases, and the junction held 24 bases outside the gene matches.

The chain joins TRBV6-5 to TRBJ2-1; 7 nucleotides align to TRBD1. The CDR3 covers 14 residues. Germline V gene data show CDR1 as MNHEY and CDR2 as SVGAGI. V was clipped by 6 bases and J by 9 bases; unmatched bases: 11. The CDR3 DNA sequence: TGTGCCAGCAGCCTCCTTCTTACAGGGGCTGAGCAGTTCTTC. This codes for CASSLLLTGAEQFF.

The chain uses TRBV19 and TRBJ1-4; TRBD1 matches 12 bases. Per the germline V gene, CDR1 is LNHDA and CDR2 is SQIVND (reference sequence). With 4 bases clipped from V and 4 bases from J, the junction kept 7 bases outside the gene matches. This CDR3 region has 17 residues. The DNA of the CDR3 is TGTGCCAGTAGTACCCGGGACAGGGGGCCTGGTAATGAAAAACTGTTTTTT. Translation gives CASSTRDRGPGNEKLFF. The full variable domain, completed using reference TRBV19 and TRBJ1-4, is DGGITQSPKYLFRKEGQNVTLSCEQNLNHDAMYWYRQDPGQGLRLIYYSQIVNDFQKGDIAEGYSVSREKKESFPLTVTSAQKNPTAFYLCASSTRDRGPGNEKLFFGSGTQLSVL.

The rearrangement uses TRBV9 and TRBJ1-5; TRBD1 is a possible D gene (6 bases). From germline, CDR1 is SGDLS and CDR2 YYNGEE. Trimming took 2 bases from V and 6 from J, leaving 12 bases between them. The length of the CDR3 is 14 residues. The chain's CDR3 is CASSVEGGGQPQHF. The DNA of the CDR3 is TGTGCCAGCAGCGTTGAGGGGGGGGGTCAGCCCCAGCATTTT. Full variable domain (missing parts from reference TRBV9 and TRBJ1-5): DSGVTQTPKHLITATGQRVTLRCSPRSGDLSVYWYQQSLDQGLQFLIQYYNGEERAKGNILERFSAQQFPDLHSELNLSSLELGDSALYFCASSVEGGGQPQHFGDGTRLSIL.

The chain recombines TRBV2 with TRBJ1-5; D possibly corresponds to TRBD1 (5 bases). This CDR3 contains 14 residues. Trimming removed 6 bases from V and 3 bases from J, with 12 bases in between. Germline values: CDR1 SNHLY, CDR2 FYNNEI. CDR3 DNA sequence: TGTGCCAGCAGCGCGGGGGGTTACAATCAGCCCCAGCATTTT. Translating gives CASSAGGYNQPQHF.

The J gene is TRBJ2-1, the V gene TRBV9; D is perhaps TRBD2 (6 bases). Germline V lookup: CDR1 SGDLS, CDR2 YYNGEE. V was clipped by 2 bases and J by 0 bases, with 15 bases between them. The CDR3 runs 17 residues. CDR3 residues: CASSVWASVLSYNEQFF. The CDR3 nucleotides read TGTGCCAGCAGCGTTTGGGCTAGCGTCCTCTCCTACAATGAGCAGTTCTTC.

The gene calls are TRBV7-9 and TRBJ2-5, with 8 bases aligning to TRBD2. The V gene's germline CDR1 is SEHNR and CDR2 FQNEAQ (reference sequence). Trimming took 5 bases from V and 5 from J; bases not matched to a gene: 10. The CDR3 covers 15 residues. The CDR3 DNA sequence: TGTGCCAGCAGCCCCGGGACTAGTTGGGGGGAGACCCAGTACTTC. Protein sequence: CASSPGTSWGETQYF.

The rearrangement links TRBV19 to TRBJ2-7; the match to TRBD2 covers 9 bases. This CDR3 contains 15 residues. The V segment lost 10 bases and the J segment 6 bases; nucleotides outside the gene matches: 16. Germline CDR1 and CDR2: LNHDA and SQIVND (reference sequence). CDR3 DNA sequence: TGTGCCACCCGGGAAACCGGGACTAGCTTCACCGAGCAGTACTTC. Translated: CATRETGTSFTEQYF.

J is TRBJ2-2 and V is TRBV5-4, with no clear D. CDR3 length: 12 amino acids. Trimming left V 8 bases short and J 3 bases short, with 8 bases between. CDR1 is SGHNT and CDR2 is YYREEE in the germline V gene (reference sequence). Here the CDR3 DNA reads TGTGCCAGTCGGAGCGACACCGGGGAGCTGTTTTTT. Its protein product is CASRSDTGELFF.

The chain links TRBV12-5 to TRBJ2-5, with 8 bases identical to TRBD2. Trimming took 5 bases from V and 6 from J; bases not matched to a gene: 5. This CDR3 spans 13 amino acids. Germline CDR1 and CDR2: LGHNT and FRNRAP. This chain's CDR3 is CASGPGTRQTQYF. CDR3 nucleotide sequence: TGTGCTAGTGGTCCCGGGACTAGGCAGACCCAGTACTTC. Drawing the rest from reference TRBV12-5 and TRBJ2-5, the complete variable domain is DARVTQTPRHKVTEMGQEVTMRCQPILGHNTVFWYRQTMMQGLELLAYFRNRAPLDDSGMPKDRFSAEMPDATLATLKIQPSEPRDSAVYFCASGPGTRQTQYFGPGTRLLVL.

This rearrangement joins TRBV28 to TRBJ2-1, with TRBD1 matching over 12 bases. V shed 6 bases, J shed 7 bases, and the junction held 10 bases outside the gene matches. Germline CDR1 is MDHEN and CDR2 is SYDVKM. This CDR3 comprises 16 residues. The CDR3 nucleotides read TGTGCCAGCAGGCGGGGACAGGGGGCCGCCCGGAATGAGCAGTTCTTC. It is translated as CASRRGQGAARNEQFF.

The chain links TRBV21-1 to TRBJ2-7; TRBD2 reflects the table's D call only, with no check against the DNA. TRBV21-1 is listed as a pseudogene. The CDR3 spans 18 residues. The DNA for the CDR3 is TGTGCCAGCAGCAAAAACTATAGCGGGATCGGGCTATTCTACGAGCAGTACTTC. The encoded protein is CASSKNYSGIGLFYEQYF.

This rearrangement joins TRBV30 to TRBJ2-3; D might be TRBD2 (6 bases). This CDR3 spans 15 amino acids. CDR1 is GTSNPN, CDR2 SVGIG, per germline (reference sequence). V lost 1 base and J lost 4, with 15 bases in between. The CDR3 DNA sequence: TGTGCCTGGAGTGGGTGGCCATCGGGGGCAGATACGCAGTATTTT. Translated, it gives CAWSGWPSGADTQYF.

The V gene is TRBV7-9, the J gene TRBJ2-1; 7 positions match TRBD2. V trimming: 6 bases; J trimming: 6 bases; junction bases outside the gene matches: 8. Germline V CDR1 and CDR2: SEHNR, FQNEAQ (reference sequence). This CDR3 has 14 residues. The CDR3 here is CASSARASGNEQFF. In nucleotides, the CDR3 is TGTGCCAGCAGTGCCAGGGCTAGCGGCAATGAGCAGTTCTTC.

The genes are TRBV6-6 and TRBJ2-1; TRBD2 agrees at 8 bases. The ends lost 0 bases at V and 6 bases at J; junction bases unmatched: 1. Germline V CDR1 and CDR2: MNHNY, SVGAGI (reference sequence). This CDR3 has 14 amino acids. For the CDR3, the DNA is TGTGCCAGCAGTTACTCGGGACTAGTCAATGAGCAGTTCTTC. Its protein is CASSYSGLVNEQFF.